This T cell receptor (beta chain) was sequenced during a study of cytomegalovirus exposure and HLA in healthy donors listed by TCRdb under 2017. General notes on the study: An earlier analysis of some 550 of the donors reported 250 to 300 Gb of sequence data and 117 million unique TCR beta sequences from about 180 million T cells. Donor age, sex, ethnicity and CMV serostatus were collected together with the repertoire data. The aim of the study was to test whether cataloging public T cell receptors could identify signatures of past pathogen exposure. An early release covering more than 500 HLA-typed donors comprised 250 to 350 gigabases of sequencing data and roughly 86 million unique TCR sequences. Four or five DR-DQ haplotypes were handled as single units for association and clustering because linkage in the cohort was strong. The later analysis used no new phenotypic data to find candidate immune exposures, relying instead on TCR beta sequences and their occurrence across donors. Of the roughly 410 genotyped donors, 70% to 90% were placed in the genetic ancestry cluster associated with self-reported Caucasian donors. High-throughput TCR immunosequencing, statistical association of individual TCRs with disease status, and machine learning were combined to predict cytomegalovirus infection status. HLA typing included class I and class II loci at four-digit resolution. Along with the approximately 650-subject first cohort, a separate validation cohort of over a hundred different subjects was used. Among approximately 370 genotyped donors of the cohort, an average of around 240,000 unique TCR beta nucleotide sequences was sequenced per donor, of which approximately 19% were non-productive. Genome-wide SNP genotypes for about 65% of the roughly 670 donors were used in a later genetic analysis, which treated that subset as a discovery cohort. All discovery cohort repertoires had been generated on a single sequencing platform. An earlier analysis of roughly 600 of the donors used high-throughput TCR beta sequencing to judge whether each TCR beta V gene segment behaved as functional or pseudogenic. The study profiled the T cell repertoires of hundreds of subjects by immunosequencing and related them to cytomegalovirus serostatus. A later analysis re-examined previously published TCR beta repertoires from more than 550 donors and added high-resolution HLA genotyping to investigate patterns of TCR occurrence. Typing coverage varied by locus: roughly 629-640 donors for A, B, C, DRB1 and DQB1; some 520 for DQA1; over 600 for DPA1; around 450 for DPB1.

Regarding this clone: The antigen it binds to is not known. Per-base quality was not reported, and no clone a single base away is much larger than it.

According to the germline V gene, CDR1 reads SGHVS and CDR2 reads FQNEAQ. CDR3 length: 16 amino acids, cysteine to phenylalanine. The CDR3 DNA has 48 bases and is translated from base 1. Trimming removed 4 bases from V and 0 bases from J, leaving 13 bases between the germline ends. General findings and caveats noted by the study authors: Specific HLA alleles were associated with over 15,000 TCR beta sequences at a false discovery rate of 0.05 in a later analysis. Only TCR beta chains were sequenced in this cohort, and the absence of alpha or paired-chain data limited detectable features. The only immune exposure information available for the cohort was CMV serostatus. It was suggested by the authors that the approach could potentially be generalized to other disease states and immunological phenotypes. A total of fewer than 200 TCR beta chains were listed by the study as associated with cytomegalovirus. The classifier was reported to diagnose cytomegalovirus status with high specificity and sensitivity in both the original cohort and the validation cohort. The 87-base-pair reads could not distinguish some IMGT-functional V segments, including TRBV6-2 and TRBV6-3, so those segments were excluded. Because counts were too low, 15 to 20 rarely observed V segments, including chromosome 9 orphons, were excluded from the earlier analysis of about 500 of the donors. According to a later analysis, parvovirus B19, influenza, CMV and Epstein-Barr virus appeared linked to several top co-occurrence clusters. A later analysis found that TCR association rates varied across HLA loci, with DRB1 alleles showing the most associated TCRs and HLA-C alleles the fewest. An association between a missense DCLRE1C variant and V-gene and J-gene trimming of TCR beta chains was found in a later genetic analysis and replicated in an independent cohort. When HLA alleles, especially DR and DQ, strongly co-occurred, attributing TCR associations to individual alleles was difficult. Linkage disequilibrium might explain the correlated functional status among segregating V segments, but an unknown experimental factor could not be ruled out. The sequencing pipeline was judged likely to have produced a cluster of highly shared sequence variants as a technical artifact. Sequencing depth was assumed to be roughly uniform across donors in the presence/absence analyses, though that assumption may not hold. In vitro tests confirmed that three of the cytomegalovirus-associated TCR beta chains recognize cytomegalovirus antigens. A further reported finding was that TCR beta sequences accurately predicted the HLA-A and HLA-B alleles for most subjects in the first cohort. In a later genetic analysis, fewer N-insertions in productive TCRs were reported among donors in an Asian-associated ancestry cluster than the roughly 670-donor mean. A later analysis found that most CMV-associated TCR beta chains appeared HLA-restricted, with HLA associations seemingly driven largely by CMV exposure. In an earlier analysis of approximately 590 of the donors, most TCR beta V segments appeared in productive rearrangements about 90% or about 30% of the time, broadly matching IMGT annotations. In a later analysis, HLA-associated TCR beta chains showed more clonal expansion and lower generation probabilities than non-associated chains that were equally common. Because some donors lacked HLA typing at each locus, the association tests relied only on the typed subset. Across donors, most TCR sequences were observed very rarely, whereas some public TCRs were present in many individuals.

In total, around 600 healthy bone marrow donors made up the cohort. At the time of sampling, every cohort member was nominally healthy, though immune exposures that went unrecorded were likely present. The donor was CMV seronegative and was included in the group of hundreds of seronegative cohort members. Each donor provided a peripheral blood sample, and peripheral blood mononuclear cells were used for TCR beta sequencing. Genomic DNA extraction from the blood cell samples was performed with the Qiagen DNeasy Blood Extraction Kit. Receptors were amplified or captured by the immunoSEQ multiplex PCR assay. A mixture of 60 forward primers for TCR Vbeta segments and 13 reverse primers for TCR Jbeta segments was used in the multiplex PCR. The CDR3 region of rearranged TCR beta genes was amplified from genomic DNA with a multiplex PCR assay. Amplified TCR beta libraries were sequenced as 87-base-pair reads on the Illumina HiSeq System. The study's own analysis went as follows. In a later analysis, 80 million or so unique TCR beta chains were counted across the approximately 640 repertoires, and roughly 10 million of these chains were shared by at least two donors. Raw reads were error-corrected and collapsed into unique sequences with a nearest-neighbor algorithm that merged closely related sequences to remove PCR and sequencing errors. CDR3 sequences were aligned to IMGT reference sequences to assign V, D and J gene segments. For a sequence to be retained, at least a six-nucleotide match to both a V gene segment and a J gene segment was required. Rearrangements were called productive when the CDR3 lacked stop codons and stayed in frame with V and J; all others were non-productive. Following IMGT convention, CDR3 was defined as the stretch from the second conserved V-encoded cysteine up to the conserved J-encoded phenylalanine. Sequences without an unambiguous match to a single V gene segment were excluded from the earlier analysis of 450 to 650 of the donors. An earlier analysis of several hundred of the donors called V segments functional above 56.7% productive rearrangements and segregating when the between-donor standard deviation exceeded 5%. A statistical classification framework was built to diagnose cytomegalovirus status from the catalog of TCR beta chain sequences. In a later analysis, TCR nucleotide sequences were compared against IMGT/GENE-DB human TR gene sequences so that V and J genes could be assigned. The TCRdist pipeline was used in a later analysis to assign CDR3 sequences and most-parsimonious VDJ recombination scenarios. In a later analysis, each TCR beta chain was defined by its CDR3 amino acid sequence together with its V-gene family, and reads lacking a unique V-gene family were excluded. To address suspected cross-contamination and a sequencing artifact, a later analysis removed several hundred highly shared, low-generation-probability nucleotide sequences. In a later analysis, a clonal expansion index was calculated for each public chain from normalized within-repertoire ranks of inferred template counts. A later analysis computed generation probabilities with a VDJ recombination model fitted to out-of-frame rearrangements, and checked the results against IGoR. Hypergeometric tests were used in a later analysis to score TCR-TCR, TCR-HLA and TCR-CMV co-occurrence, with a repertoire-size bias correction applied to the TCR pairs. A later analysis estimated false discovery rates by permuting HLA or CMV assignments 20 times. In a later analysis, co-occurring TCRs were grouped using DBSCAN, and TCRdist sequence similarity was added for clustering within HLA-allele-positive subsets. Repertoires with fewer than 30,000 or more than 120,000 public chains, plus five repertoires with anomalous nucleotide sharing, were excluded from co-occurrence clustering. In TCRdb, the immuneACCESS table is reduced to in-frame sequences with V and J assigned. These tables do not hold every clone; where another copy was compared, an unresolved V gene accounts for under half, and the others remain unexplained. V, J and clone size are taken as reported in that table, and D and trimming were inferred from the DNA itself. The sample includes 150,000 to 200,000 clones, with about 70% observed a single time. The top ten clonotypes cover 1.5% to 2% of the sample.

The sequence came from a woman between 25 and 40 years old in good health and CMV-seronegative. Sample: PBMCs. This chain joins TRBV7-8 to TRBJ2-1; TRBD2 might be the D gene, on 5 matching bases. The CDR3: CASSSPTLGSYNEQFF. The DNA sequence is TGTGCCAGCAGCTCACCAACACTAGGCTCCTACAATGAGCAGTTCTTC.